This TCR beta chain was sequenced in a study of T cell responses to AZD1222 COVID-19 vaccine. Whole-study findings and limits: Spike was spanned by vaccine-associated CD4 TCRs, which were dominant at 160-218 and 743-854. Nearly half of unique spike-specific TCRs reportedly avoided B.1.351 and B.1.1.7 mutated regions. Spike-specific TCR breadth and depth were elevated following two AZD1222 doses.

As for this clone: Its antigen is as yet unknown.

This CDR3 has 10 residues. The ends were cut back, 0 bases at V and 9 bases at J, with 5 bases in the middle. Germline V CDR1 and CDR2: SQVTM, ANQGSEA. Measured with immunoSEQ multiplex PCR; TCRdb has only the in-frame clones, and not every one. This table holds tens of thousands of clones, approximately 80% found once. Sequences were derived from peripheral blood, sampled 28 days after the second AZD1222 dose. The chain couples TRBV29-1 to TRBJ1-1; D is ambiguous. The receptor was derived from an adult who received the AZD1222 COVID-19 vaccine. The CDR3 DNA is TGCAGCGTTGAAGAGGGCCAAGCTTTCTTT. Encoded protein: CSVEEGQAFF.